A selection of T cell receptor beta chains follows, all from one sample in a study of T-cell reconstitution after alpha-beta-depleted transplantation in children. In TCRdb, the PCR reads were re-called with MiXCR into one record per CDR3 protein. The sample has some 830,000 distinct CDR3 sequences, roughly 16% seen once. Sequenced material: PBMCs, mostly from graft donor cells, taken 360 days after TCRalphabeta/CD19-depleted stem cell transplant. All receptors derive from a male patient between 10 and 17 years old who had a stem cell transplant for acute lymphoblastic leukemia, so the T cells may come from the graft donor. CDR3s include the opening cysteine and the closing phenylalanine or tryptophan. Each record gives: V gene, D gene, J gene, CDR3 length, clone size, CDR3 protein, CDR3 DNA. A D gene is named only where the DNA matches it firmly. Size is omitted from some rows. Given values are once, few, many or a class for expanded clones.

TRBV7-6	TRBD1	TRBJ2-7	16	few	CASSLPSRTGSYEQYF	TGTGCCAGCAGCCTTCCATCGCGGACAGGATCCTACGAGCAGTACTTC
TRBV20-1	-	TRBJ2-1	15	many	CSDTRPDAGAHEQFF	TGCAGTGACACCCGACCCGACGCGGGGGCACATGAGCAGTTCTTC
TRBV29-1	-	TRBJ1-1	15	-	CSVVLGGTVNTEAFF	TGCAGCGTTGTCTTGGGGGGGACGGTGAACACTGAAGCTTTCTTT
TRBV11-2	-	TRBJ2-2	17	many	CASSTPVVSSRPGELFF	TGTGCCAGCAGCACCCCGGTCGTGTCTAGTCGTCCCGGGGAGCTGTTTTTT
TRBV27	-	TRBJ2-1	16	-	CASSLFGQGDYNEQFF	TGTGCCAGCAGTTTATTCGGGCAGGGTGACTACAATGAGCAGTTCTTC
TRBV5-1	TRBD2	TRBJ2-5	19	few	CASSLAPRLAGRAEETQYF	TGCGCCAGCAGCTTGGCGCCCAGACTAGCGGGGAGAGCGGAAGAGACCCAGTACTTC
TRBV10-2	-	TRBJ1-2	13	few	CASSDPGKDGYTF	TGCGCCAGCAGTGATCCCGGGAAAGATGGCTACACCTTC
TRBV28	TRBD1	TRBJ2-7	14	few	CASSLRTGAREQYF	TGTGCCAGCAGCCTGCGGACAGGGGCGCGGGAGCAGTACTTC
TRBV20-1	-	TRBJ2-1	16	-	CSAATPWDFSYNEQFF	TGCAGTGCTGCGACCCCGTGGGACTTCTCCTACAATGAGCAGTTCTTC
TRBV29-1	-	TRBJ2-7	14	-	CSAKAEGMAYEQYF	TGCAGCGCAAAAGCTGAGGGTATGGCCTACGAGCAGTACTTC
TRBV6-5	TRBD2	TRBJ2-1	16	few	CASSYLGLGPYNEQFF	TGTGCCAGCAGTTACCTGGGACTAGGCCCCTACAATGAGCAGTTCTTC
TRBV12-3/TRBV12-4	TRBD1	TRBJ1-5	15	-	CASSAHRGGNQPQHF	TGTGCCAGCAGTGCTCACAGGGGAGGCAATCAGCCCCAGCATTTT
TRBV12-3/TRBV12-4	TRBD1	TRBJ2-1	17	-	CASSLSSDRVNANEQFF	TGTGCCAGCAGTTTATCTTCGGACAGGGTTAATGCCAATGAGCAGTTCTTC
TRBV15	TRBD2	TRBJ2-1	15	-	CATSRAGTRGNEQFF	TGTGCCACCAGCAGAGCCGGGACTAGGGGCAATGAGCAGTTCTTC
TRBV5-8	-	TRBJ2-3	9	few	CATGDTQYF	TGTGCCACGGGAGATACGCAGTATTTT
TRBV4-1	TRBD1	TRBJ1-6	17	-	CASSQTSDRALGSPLHF	TGCGCCAGCAGCCAAACGTCTGACAGGGCCCTTGGGTCACCCCTCCACTTT
TRBV5-1	-	TRBJ2-7	15	few	CASSLGGLASYEQYF	TGCGCCAGCAGCTTGGGGGGTTTGGCCTCCTACGAGCAGTACTTC
TRBV7-9	-	TRBJ1-1	14	few	CASSSQELNTEAFF	TGTGCCAGCAGCTCACAGGAATTGAACACTGAAGCTTTCTTT
TRBV7-2	-	TRBJ1-4	13	-	CASNYRLPEKLFF	TGTGCCAGCAATTATCGCCTTCCCGAAAAACTGTTTTTT
TRBV29-1	TRBD2	TRBJ2-7	15	-	CSVPSTSGPAYEQYF	TGCAGCGTGCCCTCTACTAGCGGCCCGGCCTACGAGCAGTACTTC
TRBV12-3/TRBV12-4	-	TRBJ2-7	19	few	CASSLVGILGRTPYYEQYF	TGTGCCAGCAGTTTAGTCGGGATTCTGGGAAGAACCCCATACTACGAGCAGTACTTC
TRBV5-1	TRBD1	TRBJ2-6	19	-	CASSYSPGQLSPGANVLTF	TGCGCCAGCAGCTACTCACCGGGACAGTTATCACCTGGGGCCAACGTCCTGACTTTC
TRBV24-1	-	TRBJ2-2	16	-	CATSDFPAEGIGELFF	TGTGCCACCAGTGATTTTCCTGCGGAGGGCATCGGGGAGCTGTTTTTT
TRBV11-2	-	TRBJ2-3	17	few	CASSLDFAFWGTDTQYF	TGTGCCAGCAGCTTAGACTTCGCTTTCTGGGGCACAGATACGCAGTATTTT
TRBV7-9	-	TRBJ2-7	14	few	CASSLGQPFYEQYF	TGTGCCAGCAGCCTTGGACAGCCCTTTTACGAGCAGTACTTC
TRBV10-2	-	TRBJ1-3	13	many	CASSDRLRNTIYF	TGCGCCAGCAGTGACAGGCTTCGAAACACCATATATTTT
TRBV2	TRBD2	TRBJ2-1	16	-	CASSVNPSGIYNEQFF	TGTGCCAGCAGTGTAAATCCTAGCGGAATCTACAATGAGCAGTTCTTC
TRBV3-1	-	TRBJ2-1	17	few	CASSQEFAPSSYNEQFF	TGTGCCAGCAGCCAAGAGTTTGCCCCGAGCTCCTACAATGAGCAGTTCTTC
TRBV3-1	TRBD2	TRBJ2-1	17	-	CASSQDVSSGSYNEQFF	TGTGCCAGCAGCCAAGACGTGTCTAGCGGGAGTTACAATGAGCAGTTCTTC
TRBV5-1	TRBD1	TRBJ2-2	14	-	CASSILTGTGELFF	TGCGCCAGCAGTATTTTGACAGGGACCGGGGAGCTGTTTTTT
TRBV24-1	-	TRBJ2-2	14	few	CAIRGQENTGELFF	TGTGCCATCCGTGGGCAGGAGAACACCGGGGAGCTGTTTTTT
TRBV3-1	TRBD2	TRBJ2-2	18	many	CASSQDPERELDTGELFF	TGTGCCAGCAGCCAAGATCCAGAGCGGGAGTTGGACACCGGGGAGCTGTTTTTT
TRBV12-5	-	TRBJ1-5	13	-	CASGAGFNQPQHF	TGTGCTAGTGGTGCGGGTTTCAATCAGCCCCAGCATTTT
TRBV12-3/TRBV12-4	-	TRBJ2-7	14	-	CASSRTGSGYEQYF	TGTGCCAGCAGTCGAACCGGGTCCGGGTACGAGCAGTACTTC
TRBV12-3/TRBV12-4	-	TRBJ2-3	12	-	CASSLSRQEQYF	TGTGCCAGCAGTTTATCCCGACAGGAGCAGTATTTT
TRBV5-1	TRBD1	TRBJ1-3	18	-	CASSARTGKISSGNTIYF	TGCGCCAGCAGCGCCCGGACAGGGAAAATCTCCTCTGGAAACACCATATATTTT
TRBV27	-	TRBJ2-1	13	few	CASSPITGTEQFF	TGTGCCAGCAGCCCTATTACAGGGACTGAGCAGTTCTTC
TRBV12-3/TRBV12-4	TRBD1	TRBJ2-3	14	-	CASRSGQEPDTQYF	TGTGCCAGCAGGTCGGGACAGGAGCCAGATACGCAGTATTTT
TRBV12-3/TRBV12-4	-	TRBJ2-3	16	-	CASSQEGYSGTDTQYF	TGTGCCAGCAGTCAGGAGGGCTACTCGGGCACAGATACGCAGTATTTT
TRBV5-1	-	TRBJ2-7	15	-	CASSLVGGYSYEQYF	TGCGCCAGCAGCTTGGTCGGCGGGTACTCCTACGAGCAGTACTTC
TRBV4-1	TRBD1	TRBJ1-6	15	-	CASSLGQSYNSPLHF	TGCGCCAGCAGCCTGGGACAGTCCTATAATTCACCCCTCCACTTT
TRBV21-1	-	TRBJ2-3	16	few	CASSPLGLQCTDTQYF	TGTGCCAGCAGCCCCCTGGGACTACAATGCACAGATACGCAGTATTTT
TRBV7-3	TRBD2	TRBJ2-2	17	-	CASSHPREETNTGELFF	TGTGCCAGCAGCCACCCCCGGGAGGAGACGAACACCGGGGAGCTGTTTTTT
TRBV21-1	-	TRBJ2-7	11	few	CASLCSYEQYF	TGTGCCAGCCTCTGCTCCTACGAGCAGTACTTC
TRBV9	-	TRBJ1-1	18	-	CASSPTPGGAIKDTEAFF	TGTGCCAGCAGCCCAACCCCCGGGGGGGCGATAAAAGACACTGAAGCTTTCTTT
TRBV27	-	TRBJ2-7	13	-	CASSFQAGHEQYF	TGTGCCAGCAGTTTCCAGGCTGGGCACGAGCAGTACTTC
TRBV9	TRBD1	TRBJ2-7	15	many	CASSVGGQGAYEQYF	TGTGCCAGCAGCGTAGGGGGACAGGGGGCCTACGAGCAGTACTTC
TRBV28	TRBD2	TRBJ2-7	14	many	CATTPGLAYYEQYF	TGTGCCACCACGCCGGGACTAGCTTACTACGAGCAGTACTTC
TRBV9	TRBD1	TRBJ1-1	17	-	CASSVGVTGGMNTEAFF	TGTGCCAGCAGCGTAGGGGTAACAGGGGGAATGAACACTGAAGCTTTCTTT
TRBV29-1	-	TRBJ2-3	14	few	CSVEDWTSTDTQYF	TGCAGCGTTGAAGACTGGACAAGCACAGATACGCAGTATTTT
TRBV3-1	-	TRBJ2-1	14	few	CASSQEGWDNEQFF	TGTGCCAGCAGCCAAGAGGGGTGGGACAATGAGCAGTTCTTC
TRBV6-5	-	TRBJ1-1	12	few	CASSYPLTEAFF	TGTGCCAGCAGTTACCCGTTGACAGAAGCTTTCTTT
TRBV7-9	-	TRBJ2-7	15	-	CASSTVRGRFDEQYF	TGTGCCAGCAGCACAGTTCGGGGACGTTTCGACGAGCAGTACTTC
TRBV28	-	TRBJ2-3	16	few	CASSLWGSGGRDTQYF	TGTGCCAGCAGTTTATGGGGTAGCGGAGGTCGGGATACGCAGTATTTT
TRBV5-1	-	TRBJ2-2	15	many	CASSDLARNTGELFF	TGCGCCAGCAGCGACCTAGCCCGAAACACCGGGGAGCTGTTTTTT
TRBV7-7	TRBD1	TRBJ2-5	14	-	CASSLGYRGETQYF	TGTGCCAGCAGCTTAGGGTACAGGGGGGAGACCCAGTACTTC
TRBV25-1	-	TRBJ1-2	13	few	CASSYRENYGYTF	TGTGCCAGCAGCTACAGGGAGAACTATGGCTACACCTTC
TRBV5-1	-	TRBJ2-7	14	many	CASSTTGLGYEQYF	TGCGCCAGCAGCACTACAGGGTTGGGGTACGAGCAGTACTTC
TRBV20-1	-	TRBJ2-1	11	many	CSASRIDEQFF	TGCAGTGCCAGTCGCATAGACGAGCAGTTCTTC